This TCR beta chain was found in a study of T-cell memory formation after mild COVID-19. Study background: Clusters were largely donor specific. Findings and caveats of the study: There was no confirmation that second-wave clones peaking on day 37 were SARS-CoV-2 specific. The main location of contracting CD4+ clones was CM and EM, and that of contracting CD8+ clones was EMRA.

After 5'RACE with constant-segment primers, TCR alpha and TCR beta cDNA libraries carrying sample barcodes and UMIs were obtained. Each CDR3 protein gets one entry after TCRdb re-called the 5' RACE reads with MiXCR. The sample has roughly 610,000 distinct CDR3 sequences, around 16% seen once; the top ten hold around 7.8%. A remark on this clonotype: The antigen remains undetermined.

This CDR3 contains 15 residues. Trimming took 3 bases from V and 0 from J, leaving 9 bases between them. The receptor's source is an adult woman who had mild COVID-19 (a few samples of this study predate the infection). Cell type and time point are not known. Sequencing was carried out using PBMCs or a T cell subset sorted from them (not recorded which). The rearrangement links TRBV12-3 or TRBV12-4 to TRBJ1-3; D unresolved. CDR3 sequence reads: CASSFSRDSGNTIYF. The CDR3 region has the DNA TGTGCCAGCAGTTTTAGCCGAGACTCTGGAAACACCATATATTTT.